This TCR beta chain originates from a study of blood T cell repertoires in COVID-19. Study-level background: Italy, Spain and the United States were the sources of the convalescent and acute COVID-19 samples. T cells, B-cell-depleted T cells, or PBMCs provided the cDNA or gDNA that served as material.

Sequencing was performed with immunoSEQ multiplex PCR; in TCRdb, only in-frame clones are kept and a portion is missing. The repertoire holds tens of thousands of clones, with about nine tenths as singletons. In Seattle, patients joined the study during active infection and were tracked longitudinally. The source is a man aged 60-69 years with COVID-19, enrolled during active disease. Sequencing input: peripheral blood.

The CDR3 DNA is TGTGCCAGCTCAATCGGACAGGGGAACAATGAGCAGTTCTTC. Amino acid sequence: CASSIGQGNNEQFF. The chain carries TRBV18 and TRBJ2-1; TRBD1 aligns across 9 bases. This CDR3 spans 14 amino acids. The germline gives CDR1 KGHSH, CDR2 LQKENI. Trimming at V came to 5 bases and at J to 5 bases, leaving 4 bases not matched to a gene.